A selection of T cell receptor beta chains follows, all from one sample in a study of blood T cell repertoires in COVID-19. Profiling relied on immunoSEQ multiplex PCR, and the TCRdb table lists in-frame clones only, not all of them. The sample has approximately 150,000 clones, 80% to 95% seen once. Material for sequencing was peripheral blood. The receptor set was obtained from a woman aged 60-70 years with COVID-19, enrolled during active disease. Both conserved end residues are part of each CDR3. D genes are given only for firm matches. Clone size is given for some rows only: seen once, a few or many times, or a class if the clone is expanded.

TRBV19	TRBJ2-1	TRBD2	NA	CASSFSGGSNEQFF	TGTGCCAGTAGTTTTAGCGGGGGGAGCAATGAGCAGTTCTTC
TRBV5-1	TRBJ2-2	TRBD1	once	CASSFTGQGRTGELFF	TGCGCCAGCAGCTTTACGGGACAGGGTAGGACCGGGGAGCTGTTTTTT
TRBV15	TRBJ2-1	TRBD1	NA	CATSSSGTGGNEQFF	TGTGCCACCAGCAGTTCCGGGACAGGGGGCAATGAGCAGTTCTTC
TRBV15	TRBJ2-1	NA	once	CATSTGTRSHEQFF	TGTGCCACCAGCACCGGGACACGAAGCCATGAGCAGTTCTTC
TRBV15	TRBJ2-3	TRBD2	NA	CATSAGTSGGFTDTQYF	TGTGCCACCTCCGCCGGGACTAGCGGGGGATTCACAGATACGCAGTATTTT
TRBV5-5	TRBJ2-7	NA	NA	CASSLGQGAYEQYF	TGTGCCAGCAGCTTGGGCCAAGGGGCCTACGAGCAGTACTTC
TRBV5-1	TRBJ1-6	NA	NA	CASSLNRENSPLHF	TGCGCCAGCAGCTTGAACAGGGAGAATTCACCCCTCCACTTT
TRBV28	TRBJ1-2	TRBD1	once	CASSFGTGGAVSGYTF	TGTGCCAGCAGTTTCGGTACAGGGGGCGCGGTCAGCGGCTACACCTTC
TRBV7-2	TRBJ2-1	TRBD2	NA	CASSLGVAGYNEQFF	TGTGCCAGCAGCTTAGGTGTAGCGGGGTACAATGAGCAGTTCTTC
TRBV7-9	TRBJ2-7	TRBD1	NA	CASSLGGQGGRGQYF	TGTGCCAGCAGCTTAGGCGGACAGGGGGGAAGAGGGCAGTACTTC
TRBV7-2	TRBJ1-5	NA	once	CASSKSPTGGNQPQHF	TGTGCCAGCAGCAAAAGCCCGACAGGTGGAAATCAGCCCCAGCATTTT
TRBV7-8	TRBJ1-2	NA	NA	CASSLNRAGTYGYTF	TGTGCCAGCAGCTTAAACAGGGCGGGTACCTATGGCTACACCTTC
TRBV7-2	TRBJ2-5	TRBD2	NA	CASSLWTSGQETQYF	TGTGCCAGCAGCTTATGGACTAGCGGCCAAGAGACCCAGTACTTC
TRBV19	TRBJ1-5	NA	NA	CASSRELGQPQHF	TGTGCCAGTAGTAGGGAGTTGGGTCAGCCCCAGCATTTT
TRBV28	TRBJ1-1	NA	NA	CASSLAGDLRPEAFF	TGTGCCAGCAGTTTAGCAGGGGACCTTAGGCCTGAAGCTTTCTTT
TRBV9	TRBJ1-5	NA	NA	CASSVRGEQPQHF	TGTGCCAGCAGCGTACGGGGGGAACAGCCCCAGCATTTT
TRBV2	TRBJ1-1	TRBD1	NA	CANKQGATEAFF	TGTGCCAACAAACAGGGGGCTACTGAAGCTTTCTTT
TRBV7-2	TRBJ1-1	NA	NA	CASSFARGGYEAFF	TGTGCCAGCAGCTTCGCCCGGGGAGGGTATGAAGCTTTCTTT
TRBV12-3/TRBV12-4	TRBJ1-1	NA	few	CASSQYPGVEAFF	TGTGCCAGCAGCCAATACCCAGGGGTGGAAGCTTTCTTT
TRBV2	TRBJ1-1	NA	NA	CASKDRGAFF	TGTGCCAGTAAAGACAGAGGAGCTTTCTTT
TRBV6-6	TRBJ1-1	TRBD1	NA	CASRGQMNTEAFF	TGTGCCAGCAGGGGACAGATGAACACTGAAGCTTTCTTT
TRBV11-3	TRBJ2-1	TRBD2	NA	CASSYSGGSYNEQFF	TGTGCCAGCAGCTACAGCGGGGGGTCCTACAATGAGCAGTTCTTC
TRBV7-3	TRBJ2-7	NA	few	CASSIGAQLTYEQYF	TGTGCCAGCAGCATTGGGGCCCAGCTAACCTACGAGCAGTACTTC
TRBV3-1/TRBV3-2	TRBJ1-6	NA	once	CASSQGPLGGHNSPLHF	TGTGCCAGCAGCCAAGGCCCCCTGGGGGGACATAATTCACCCCTCCACTTT
TRBV19	TRBJ2-5	TRBD1	NA	CASSEQGASETQYF	TGTGCCAGTAGTGAACAGGGGGCTTCAGAGACCCAGTACTTC
TRBV6-5	TRBJ1-5	TRBD1	once	CASSYGTGGNQPQHF	TGTGCCAGCAGTTACGGGACAGGGGGGAATCAGCCCCAGCATTTT
TRBV6-6	TRBJ1-3	TRBD1	many	CASSYETGGNTIYF	TGTGCCAGCAGTTACGAGACAGGGGGAAACACCATATATTTT
TRBV5-6	TRBJ1-1	NA	NA	CASSLDPRDTEAFF	TGTGCCAGCAGCTTGGACCCCAGGGACACTGAAGCTTTCTTT
TRBV10-3	TRBJ2-6	NA	NA	CAISEEGYSGANVLTF	TGTGCCATCAGTGAGGAGGGATACTCTGGGGCCAACGTCCTGACTTTC
TRBV6-6	TRBJ1-4	NA	NA	CASSNARGVNNEKLFF	TGTGCCAGCAGCAATGCCCGGGGGGTTAATAATGAAAAACTGTTTTTT
TRBV2	TRBJ1-2	NA	NA	CASSEAGTNYGYTF	TGTGCCAGCAGTGAGGCAGGGACTAACTATGGCTACACCTTC
TRBV3-1/TRBV3-2	TRBJ1-5	NA	NA	CASSQDGNQPQHF	TGTGCCAGCAGCCAAGACGGCAATCAGCCCCAGCATTTT
TRBV27	TRBJ2-3	TRBD1	once	CASSPGTGVPLSTDTQYF	TGTGCCAGCAGTCCCGGGACAGGGGTCCCCCTTAGCACAGATACGCAGTATTTT
TRBV30	TRBJ1-4	TRBD1	NA	CAWSPGTENEKLFF	TGTGCCTGGAGTCCCGGGACAGAGAATGAAAAACTGTTTTTT
TRBV19	TRBJ1-5	NA	NA	CASSPPPGYDQPQHF	TGTGCCAGTAGTCCCCCCCCGGGGTATGATCAGCCCCAGCATTTT
TRBV7-6	TRBJ1-3	TRBD1	NA	CASSGGDRGPPGNTIYF	TGTGCCAGCAGCGGAGGGGACAGGGGCCCCCCTGGAAACACCATATATTTT
TRBV7-6	TRBJ2-7	NA	NA	CASGTTSYEQYF	TGTGCCAGCGGGACGACTAGTTACGAGCAGTACTTC
TRBV5-6	TRBJ2-1	NA	NA	CASSQGLGEQFF	TGTGCCAGCAGCCAGGGACTGGGAGAGCAGTTCTTC
TRBV5-1	TRBJ1-5	TRBD1	NA	CASSPGQGANQPQHF	TGCGCCAGCAGCCCCGGTCAGGGGGCAAATCAGCCCCAGCATTTT
TRBV12-3/TRBV12-4	TRBJ2-7	NA	NA	CASSLFLSTEQYF	TGTGCCAGCAGTTTGTTTCTGAGTACCGAGCAGTACTTC
TRBV7-2	TRBJ1-1	TRBD1	NA	CASSPDRGRHTEAFF	TGTGCCAGCAGCCCGGACAGGGGGAGGCACACTGAAGCTTTCTTT
TRBV15	TRBJ2-4	NA	NA	CATSRVGSQIIQYF	TGTGCCACCAGCAGAGTCGGGTCTCAAATCATTCAGTACTTC
TRBV5-1	TRBJ2-2	TRBD1	NA	CASSRQGNTGELFF	TGCGCCAGCAGCCGACAGGGGAACACCGGGGAGCTGTTTTTT
TRBV4-3	TRBJ1-5	NA	NA	CASSQDPRDKPQHF	TGCGCCAGCAGCCAAGATCCCCGAGATAAGCCCCAGCATTTT
TRBV7-2	TRBJ1-2	TRBD1	NA	CASSLGTGGYGYTF	TGTGCCAGCAGCCTAGGGACAGGGGGCTATGGCTACACCTTC
TRBV6-2/TRBV6-3	TRBJ1-1	TRBD1	NA	CASSYPSGTAILNTEAFF	TGTGCCAGCAGTTATCCCTCCGGGACAGCTATCTTGAACACTGAAGCTTTCTTT
TRBV19	TRBJ1-5	TRBD1	NA	CASAGTGDQPQHF	TGTGCCAGTGCCGGGACAGGTGATCAGCCCCAGCATTTT
TRBV11-3	TRBJ1-1	NA	once	CASSLLRNTEAFF	TGTGCCAGCAGCTTGTTGAGGAACACTGAAGCTTTCTTT
TRBV4-1	TRBJ2-1	TRBD1	NA	CASSRGQGANNEQFF	TGCGCCAGCAGCCGAGGACAGGGGGCAAACAATGAGCAGTTCTTC
TRBV10-3	TRBJ1-1	NA	NA	CAIAPRDKNTEAFF	TGTGCCATCGCCCCACGTGACAAAAACACTGAAGCTTTCTTT
TRBV3-1/TRBV3-2	TRBJ1-5	NA	NA	CASSQGHRGMFNQPQHF	TGTGCCAGCAGCCAGGGTCATAGGGGGATGTTCAATCAGCCCCAGCATTTT